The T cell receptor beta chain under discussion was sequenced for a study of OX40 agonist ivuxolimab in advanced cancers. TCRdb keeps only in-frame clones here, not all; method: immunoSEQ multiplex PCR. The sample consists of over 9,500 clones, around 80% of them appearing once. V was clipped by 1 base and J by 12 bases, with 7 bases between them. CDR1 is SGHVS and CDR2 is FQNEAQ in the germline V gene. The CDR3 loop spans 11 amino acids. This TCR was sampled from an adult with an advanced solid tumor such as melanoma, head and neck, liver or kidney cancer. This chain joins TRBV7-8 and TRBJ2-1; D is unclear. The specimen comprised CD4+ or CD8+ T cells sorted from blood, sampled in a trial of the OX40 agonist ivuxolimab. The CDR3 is CASSLEFGQFF. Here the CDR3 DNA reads TGTGCCAGCAGCTTAGAGTTTGGGCAGTTCTTC. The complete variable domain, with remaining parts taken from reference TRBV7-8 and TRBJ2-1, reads GAGVSQSPRYKVAKRGQDVALRCDPISGHVSLFWYQQALGQGPEFLTYFQNEAQLDKSGLPSDRFFAERPEGSVSTLKIQRTQQEDSAVYLCASSLEFGQFFGPGTRLTVL.